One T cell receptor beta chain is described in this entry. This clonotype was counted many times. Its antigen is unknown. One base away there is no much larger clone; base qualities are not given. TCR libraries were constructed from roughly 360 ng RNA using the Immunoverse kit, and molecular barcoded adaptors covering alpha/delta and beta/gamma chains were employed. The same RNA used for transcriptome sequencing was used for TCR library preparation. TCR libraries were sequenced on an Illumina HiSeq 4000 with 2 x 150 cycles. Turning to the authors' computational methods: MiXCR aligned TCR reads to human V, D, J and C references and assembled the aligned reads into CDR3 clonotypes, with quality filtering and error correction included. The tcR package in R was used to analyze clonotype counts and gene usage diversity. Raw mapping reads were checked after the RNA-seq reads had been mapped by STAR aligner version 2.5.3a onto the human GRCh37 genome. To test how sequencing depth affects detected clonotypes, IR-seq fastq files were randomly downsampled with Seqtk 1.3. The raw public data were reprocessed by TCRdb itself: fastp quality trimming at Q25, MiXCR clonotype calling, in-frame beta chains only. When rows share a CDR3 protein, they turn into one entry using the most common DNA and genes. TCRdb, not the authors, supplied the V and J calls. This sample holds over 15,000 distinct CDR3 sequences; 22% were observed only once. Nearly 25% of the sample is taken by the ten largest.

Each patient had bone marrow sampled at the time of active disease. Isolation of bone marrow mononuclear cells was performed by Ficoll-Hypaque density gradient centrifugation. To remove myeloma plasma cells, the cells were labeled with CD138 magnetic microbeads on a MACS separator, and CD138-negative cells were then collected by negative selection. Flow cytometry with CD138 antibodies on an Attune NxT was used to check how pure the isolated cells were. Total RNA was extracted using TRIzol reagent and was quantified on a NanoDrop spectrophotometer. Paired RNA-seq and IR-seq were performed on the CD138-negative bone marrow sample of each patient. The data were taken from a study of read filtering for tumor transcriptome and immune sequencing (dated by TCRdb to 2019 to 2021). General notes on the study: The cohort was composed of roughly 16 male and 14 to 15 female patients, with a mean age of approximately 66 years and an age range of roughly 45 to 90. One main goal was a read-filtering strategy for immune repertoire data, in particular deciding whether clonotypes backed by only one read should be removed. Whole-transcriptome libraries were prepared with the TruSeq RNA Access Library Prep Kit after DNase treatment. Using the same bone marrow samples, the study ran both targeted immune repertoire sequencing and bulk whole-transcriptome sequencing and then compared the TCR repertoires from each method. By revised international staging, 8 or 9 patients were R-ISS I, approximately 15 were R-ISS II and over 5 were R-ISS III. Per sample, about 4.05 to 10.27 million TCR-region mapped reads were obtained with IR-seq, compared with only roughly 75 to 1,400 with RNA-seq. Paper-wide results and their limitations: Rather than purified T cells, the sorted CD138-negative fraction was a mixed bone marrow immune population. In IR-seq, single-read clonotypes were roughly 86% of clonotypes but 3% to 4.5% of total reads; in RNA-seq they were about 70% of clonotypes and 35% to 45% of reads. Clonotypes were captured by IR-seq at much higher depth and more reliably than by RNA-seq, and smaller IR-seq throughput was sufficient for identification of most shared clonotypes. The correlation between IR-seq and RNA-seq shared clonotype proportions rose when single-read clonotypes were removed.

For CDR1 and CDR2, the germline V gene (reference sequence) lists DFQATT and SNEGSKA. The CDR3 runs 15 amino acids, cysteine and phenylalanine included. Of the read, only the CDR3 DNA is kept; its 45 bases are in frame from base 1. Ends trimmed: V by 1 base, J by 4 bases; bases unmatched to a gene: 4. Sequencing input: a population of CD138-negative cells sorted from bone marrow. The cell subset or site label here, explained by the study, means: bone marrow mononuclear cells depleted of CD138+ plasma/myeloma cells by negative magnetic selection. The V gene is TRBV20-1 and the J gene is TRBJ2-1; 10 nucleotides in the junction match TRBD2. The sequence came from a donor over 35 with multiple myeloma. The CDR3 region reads CSARVGLAVYNEQFF. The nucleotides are TGCAGTGCTAGAGTCGGACTAGCGGTATACAATGAGCAGTTCTTC.